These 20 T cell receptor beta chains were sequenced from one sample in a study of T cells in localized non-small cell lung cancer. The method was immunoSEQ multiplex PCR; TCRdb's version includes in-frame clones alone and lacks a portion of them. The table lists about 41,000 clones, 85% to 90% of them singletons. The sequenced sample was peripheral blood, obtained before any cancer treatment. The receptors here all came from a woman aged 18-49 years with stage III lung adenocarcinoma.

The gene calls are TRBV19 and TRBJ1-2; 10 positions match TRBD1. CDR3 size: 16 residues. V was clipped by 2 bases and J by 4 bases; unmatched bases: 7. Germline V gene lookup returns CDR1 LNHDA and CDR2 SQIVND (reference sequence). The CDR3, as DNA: TGTGCCAGTAGTATATCCCCTCGGACAGGGGGCTATGGCTACACCTTC. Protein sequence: CASSISPRTGGYGYTF.

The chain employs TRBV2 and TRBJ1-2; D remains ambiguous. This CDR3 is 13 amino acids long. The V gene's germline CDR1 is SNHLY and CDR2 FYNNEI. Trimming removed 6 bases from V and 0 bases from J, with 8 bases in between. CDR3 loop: CASRRASNYGYTF. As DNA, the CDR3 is TGTGCCAGCAGGAGGGCCTCTAACTATGGCTACACCTTC.

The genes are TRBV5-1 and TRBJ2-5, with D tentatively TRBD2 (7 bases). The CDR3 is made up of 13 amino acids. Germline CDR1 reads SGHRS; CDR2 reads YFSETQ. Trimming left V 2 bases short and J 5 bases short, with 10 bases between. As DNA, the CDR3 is TGCGCCAGCAGCTTAGGGGGGGTGGAGACCCAGTACTTC. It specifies CASSLGGVETQYF.

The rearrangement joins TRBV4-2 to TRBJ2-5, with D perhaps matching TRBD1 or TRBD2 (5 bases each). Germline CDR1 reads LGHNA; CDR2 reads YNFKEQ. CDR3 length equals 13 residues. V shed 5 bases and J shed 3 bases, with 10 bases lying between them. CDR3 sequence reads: CASSGGPEETQYF. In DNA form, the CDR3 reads TGTGCCAGCAGCGGGGGTCCGGAAGAGACCCAGTACTTC.

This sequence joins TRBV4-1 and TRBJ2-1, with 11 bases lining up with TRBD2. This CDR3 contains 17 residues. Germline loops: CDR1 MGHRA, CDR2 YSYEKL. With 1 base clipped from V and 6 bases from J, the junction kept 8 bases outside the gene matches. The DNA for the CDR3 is TGCGCCAGCAGCCAAGGAGTATGGCTAGCGGGGGGCAATGAGCAGTTCTTC. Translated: CASSQGVWLAGGNEQFF.

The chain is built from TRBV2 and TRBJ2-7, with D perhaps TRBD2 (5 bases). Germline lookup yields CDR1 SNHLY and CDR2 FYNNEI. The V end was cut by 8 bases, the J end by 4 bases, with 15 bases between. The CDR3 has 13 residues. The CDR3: CASQEGATYEQYF. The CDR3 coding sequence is TGTGCCAGCCAAGAGGGCGCCACATACGAGCAGTACTTC.

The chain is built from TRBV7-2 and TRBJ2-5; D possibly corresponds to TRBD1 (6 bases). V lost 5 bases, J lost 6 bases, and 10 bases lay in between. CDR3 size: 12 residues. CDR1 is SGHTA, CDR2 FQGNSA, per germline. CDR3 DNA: TGTGCCAGCAGCCAGGACAGAAAGACCCAGTACTTC. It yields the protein CASSQDRKTQYF.

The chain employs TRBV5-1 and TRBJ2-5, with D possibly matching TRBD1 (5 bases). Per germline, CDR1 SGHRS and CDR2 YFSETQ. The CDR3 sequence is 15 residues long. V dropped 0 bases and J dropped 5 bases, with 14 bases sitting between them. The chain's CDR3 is CASSLGGSQGETQYF. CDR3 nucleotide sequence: TGCGCCAGCAGCTTGGGCGGCAGTCAGGGCGAGACCCAGTACTTC.

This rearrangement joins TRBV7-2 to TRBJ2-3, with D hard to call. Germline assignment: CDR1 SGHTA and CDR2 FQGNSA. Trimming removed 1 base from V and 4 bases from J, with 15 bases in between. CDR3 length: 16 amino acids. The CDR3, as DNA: TGTGCCAGCAGCTTAGGGGGTCGTGGGTTTTCAGATACGCAGTATTTT. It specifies CASSLGGRGFSDTQYF.

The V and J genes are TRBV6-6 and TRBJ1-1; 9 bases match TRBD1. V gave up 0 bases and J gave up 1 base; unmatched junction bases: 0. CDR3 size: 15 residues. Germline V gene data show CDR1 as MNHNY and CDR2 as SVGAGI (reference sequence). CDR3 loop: CASSYSDRGNTEAFF. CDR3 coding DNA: TGTGCCAGCAGTTACTCGGACAGGGGGAACACTGAAGCTTTCTTT.

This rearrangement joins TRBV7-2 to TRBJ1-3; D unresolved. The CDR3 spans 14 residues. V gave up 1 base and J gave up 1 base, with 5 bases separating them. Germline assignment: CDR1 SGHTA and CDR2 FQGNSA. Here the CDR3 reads CASSLDPSGNTIYF. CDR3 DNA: TGTGCCAGCAGCTTAGACCCGTCTGGAAACACCATATATTTT.

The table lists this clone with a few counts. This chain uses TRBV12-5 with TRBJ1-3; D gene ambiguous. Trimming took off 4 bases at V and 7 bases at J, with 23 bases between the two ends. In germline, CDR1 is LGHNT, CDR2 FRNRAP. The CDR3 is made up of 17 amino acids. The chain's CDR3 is CASGSPTGHPRVNTIYF. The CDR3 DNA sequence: TGTGCTAGTGGTTCCCCCACCGGGCATCCAAGAGTGAACACCATATATTTT.

The CDR3 bases are TGCGCCAGCAGCTTGGACAGGGGGCGCGAAAAACTGTTTTTT. Protein sequence: CASSLDRGREKLFF. The chain uses TRBV5-1 and TRBJ1-4; 9 nucleotides agree with TRBD1. The J segment lost 8 bases and the V segment lost 0 bases, leaving 2 bases of the junction unmatched. Germline-derived CDR1 and CDR2 are SGHRS and YFSETQ. The CDR3 consists of 14 residues.

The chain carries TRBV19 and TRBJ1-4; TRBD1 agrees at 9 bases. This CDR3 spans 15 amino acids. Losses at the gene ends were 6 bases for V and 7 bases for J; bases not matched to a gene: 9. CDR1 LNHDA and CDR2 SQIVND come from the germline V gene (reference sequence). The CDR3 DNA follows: TGTGCCAGTAGGGAAAAAACAGGGGGCAGTGAAAAACTGTTTTTT. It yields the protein CASREKTGGSEKLFF.

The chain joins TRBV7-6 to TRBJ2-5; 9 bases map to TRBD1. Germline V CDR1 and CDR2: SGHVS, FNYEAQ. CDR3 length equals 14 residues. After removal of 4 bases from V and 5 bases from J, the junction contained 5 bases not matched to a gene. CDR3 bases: TGTGCCAGCAGCTCGGGACAGGGTCTCGAGACCCAGTACTTC. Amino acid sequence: CASSSGQGLETQYF.

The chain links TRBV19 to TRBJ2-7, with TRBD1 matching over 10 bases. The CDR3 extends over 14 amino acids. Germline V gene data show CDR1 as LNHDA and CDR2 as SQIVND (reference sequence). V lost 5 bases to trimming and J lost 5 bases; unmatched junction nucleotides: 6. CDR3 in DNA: TGTGCCAGTAGTGACCCCGGGACAGGGGACGAGCAGTACTTC. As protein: CASSDPGTGDEQYF.

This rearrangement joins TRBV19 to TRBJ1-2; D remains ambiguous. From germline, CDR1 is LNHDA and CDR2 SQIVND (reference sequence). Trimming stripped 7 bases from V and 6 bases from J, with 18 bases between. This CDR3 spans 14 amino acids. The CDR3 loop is CASMDRAGWDGYTF. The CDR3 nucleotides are TGTGCCAGTATGGATAGGGCCGGGTGGGATGGCTACACCTTC.

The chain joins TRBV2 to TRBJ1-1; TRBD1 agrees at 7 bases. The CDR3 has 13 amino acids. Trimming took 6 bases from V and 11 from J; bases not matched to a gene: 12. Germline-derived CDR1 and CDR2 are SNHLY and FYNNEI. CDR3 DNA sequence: TGTGCCAGCAGCGAAAACAGGGGCGAGGGGGCTTTCTTT. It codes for CASSENRGEGAFF.

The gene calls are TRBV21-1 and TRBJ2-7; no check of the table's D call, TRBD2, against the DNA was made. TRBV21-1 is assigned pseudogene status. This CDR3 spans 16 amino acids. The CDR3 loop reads CASSCLAGRISYEQYF. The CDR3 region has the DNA TGTGCCAGCAGCTGCCTAGCGGGGCGTATCTCCTACGAGCAGTACTTC.

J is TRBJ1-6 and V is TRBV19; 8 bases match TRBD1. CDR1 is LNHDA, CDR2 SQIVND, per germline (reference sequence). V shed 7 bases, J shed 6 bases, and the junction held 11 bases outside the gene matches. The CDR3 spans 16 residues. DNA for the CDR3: TGTGCCAGTACCCGAAGGACAGGGATAAGTAATTCACCCCTCCACTTT. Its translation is CASTRRTGISNSPLHF.